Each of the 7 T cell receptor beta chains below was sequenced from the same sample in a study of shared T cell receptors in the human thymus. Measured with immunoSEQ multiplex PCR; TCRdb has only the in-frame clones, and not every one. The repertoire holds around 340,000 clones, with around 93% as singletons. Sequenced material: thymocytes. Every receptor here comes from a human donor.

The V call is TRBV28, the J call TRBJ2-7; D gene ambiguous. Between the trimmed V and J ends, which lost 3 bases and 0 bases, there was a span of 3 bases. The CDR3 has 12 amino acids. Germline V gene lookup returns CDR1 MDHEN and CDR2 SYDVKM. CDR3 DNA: TGTGCCAGCAGTTTTAACTCCTACGAGCAGTACTTC. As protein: CASSFNSYEQYF.

CDR3 in amino acids: CAWSLQGMSNQPQHF. CDR3 nucleotides: TGTGCCTGGAGTCTACAGGGGATGAGCAATCAGCCCCAGCATTTT. The chain is built from TRBV30 and TRBJ1-5; 7 nucleotides line up with TRBD1. V gave up 2 bases and J gave up 1 base; unmatched junction bases: 5. CDR1 and CDR2 (germline): GTSNPN, SVGIG (reference sequence). The CDR3 consists of 15 residues.

Here the CDR3 reads CASSLAHNPPISGAGGPKNIQYF. As DNA, the CDR3 is TGCGCCAGCAGCTTGGCACATAACCCCCCCATTTCGGGAGCGGGAGGGCCCAAAAACATTCAGTACTTC. The V and J genes are TRBV5-1 and TRBJ2-4; 10 bases agree with TRBD2. This CDR3 has 23 residues. In germline, CDR1 is SGHRS, CDR2 YFSETQ. V lost 0 bases, J lost 2 bases, and 23 bases stayed unmatched.

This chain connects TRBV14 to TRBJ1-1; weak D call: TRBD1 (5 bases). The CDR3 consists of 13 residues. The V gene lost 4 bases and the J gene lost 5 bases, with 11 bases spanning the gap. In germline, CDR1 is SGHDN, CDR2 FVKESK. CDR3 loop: CASSPYGGTEAFF. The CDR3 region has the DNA TGTGCCAGCAGCCCGTACGGGGGAACTGAAGCTTTCTTT.

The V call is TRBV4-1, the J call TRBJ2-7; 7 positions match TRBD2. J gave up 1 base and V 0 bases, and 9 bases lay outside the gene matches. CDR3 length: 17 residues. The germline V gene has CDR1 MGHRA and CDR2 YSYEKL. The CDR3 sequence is CASSQDRAAGPSYEQYF. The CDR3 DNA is TGCGCCAGCAGCCAAGATAGGGCAGCGGGGCCGTCCTACGAGCAGTACTTC.

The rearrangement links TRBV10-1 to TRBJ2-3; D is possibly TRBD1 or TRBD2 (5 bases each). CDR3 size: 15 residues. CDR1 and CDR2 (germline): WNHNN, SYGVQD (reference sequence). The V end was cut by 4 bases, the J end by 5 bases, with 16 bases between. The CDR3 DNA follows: TGCGCCAGCAGTGCTACCATACGGGGCGTAGATACGCAGTATTTT. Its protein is CASSATIRGVDTQYF.

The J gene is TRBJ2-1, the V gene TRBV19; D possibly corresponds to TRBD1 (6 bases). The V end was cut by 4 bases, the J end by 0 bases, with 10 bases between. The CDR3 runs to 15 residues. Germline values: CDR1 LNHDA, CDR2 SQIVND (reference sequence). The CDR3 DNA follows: TGTGCCAGTAGTAAGGACAGAAGCTCCTACAATGAGCAGTTCTTC. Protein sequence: CASSKDRSSYNEQFF.